The T cell receptor beta chain under discussion was sequenced for a study of graft-versus-host responses after intestinal transplantation. Background on the study: Uniformly, recipients were administered anti-thymocyte globulin induction with subsequent tacrolimus and steroids for three to four years.

Study findings and constraints: Early after transplant, HvG declines were associated with peak levels of circulating GvH clones.

V was trimmed by 1 base and J by 0 bases, leaving 6 bases between them. The CDR3 spans 14 residues. Germline CDR1 is MGHRA and CDR2 is YSYEKL. The table came from immunoSEQ multiplex PCR; TCRdb's copy has only in-frame clones and leaves some out. In the table there are 55,000 to 85,000 clones, roughly 90% of which are singletons. For this clone: Its antigen is unidentified.

The V and J genes are TRBV4-1 and TRBJ1-1; D is uncertain. Sequences were derived from unstimulated CD8+ T cells sorted from spleen or lymph node cells, sampled before intestinal transplant. This receptor was identified in a human donor who received an intestinal transplant. CDR3 DNA: TGCGCCAGCAGCCAAGTTCTCTTGAACACTGAAGCTTTCTTT. This sequence encodes CASSQVLLNTEAFF.